What follows are 14 T cell receptor beta chains derived from one specimen sequenced in a study of blood T cell repertoires in COVID-19 (dated by TCRdb to 2019 to 2021). Libraries came from the immunoSEQ multiplex PCR assay. TCRdb provides this immuneACCESS table in a form limited to in-frame rearrangements. Some clones are lacking; in checked studies, under half of them reflect an unresolved V gene, and why the rest are absent is not known. Recorded for this sample are around 200,000 clones; approximately 89% of them occurred a single time. The leading ten clones occupy more than 5% of the sample. Input material: PBMCs or T cells enriched from blood (not recorded which). These receptor sequences come from a man aged 35 to 55 who had recovered from COVID-19.

The chain carries TRBV19 and TRBJ1-1; 10 bases align to TRBD1. The CDR3 sequence is 15 residues long. J gave up 5 bases and V 3 bases, and 6 bases lay outside the gene matches. Looked up from germline, CDR1 is LNHDA and CDR2 is SQIVND (reference sequence). The CDR3 nucleotides are TGTGCCAGTAGTATTGGACAGGGGGTAGTAACTGAAGCTTTCTTT. Translated: CASSIGQGVVTEAFF.

The rearrangement uses TRBV5-6 and TRBJ1-1; D ambiguous. From germline, CDR1 is SGHDT and CDR2 YYEEEE. V lost 4 bases, J lost 6 bases, and 7 bases lay in between. The CDR3 loop spans 11 amino acids. Here the CDR3 DNA reads TGTGCCAGCAGCCGACAAGCTGAAGCTTTCTTT. Protein sequence: CASSRQAEAFF.

This clone was seen a handful of times. The V call is TRBV3-1 (or the pseudogene TRBV3-2), the J call TRBJ1-6; D not resolved. Germline values: CDR1 LGHDT, CDR2 YNNKEL (reference sequence). The ends were cut back, 4 bases at V and 7 bases at J, with 14 bases in the middle. CDR3 length: 15 residues. CDR3 in amino acids: CASSPGRAGNSPLHF. DNA of the CDR3: TGTGCCAGCAGCCCCGGACGGGCGGGCAATTCACCCCTCCACTTT.

The chain has TRBV5-1 and TRBJ1-5, with no clear D. Trimming took off 1 base at V and 9 bases at J, with 11 bases between the two ends. This CDR3 comprises 13 residues. Germline V CDR1 and CDR2: SGHRS, YFSETQ. CDR3 nucleotide sequence: TGCGCCAGCAGCTTGTCGGGAGCGGGGCCCCAGCATTTT. The encoded protein is CASSLSGAGPQHF. Combining the CDR3 with reference TRBV5-1 and TRBJ1-5 gives the whole variable domain KAGVTQTPRYLIKTRGQQVTLSCSPISGHRSVSWYQQTPGQGLQFLFEYFSETQRNKGNFPGRFSGRQFSNSRSEMNVSTLELGDSALYLCASSLSGAGPQHFGDGTRLSIL.

The rearrangement links TRBV29-1 to TRBJ1-1, with TRBD1 matching over 7 bases. Germline V CDR1 and CDR2: SQVTM, ANQGSEA. V lost 4 bases, J lost 1 base, and 3 bases stayed unmatched. The CDR3 extends over 13 amino acids. CDR3 in amino acids: CSVATGSNTEAFF. The CDR3 DNA is TGCAGCGTTGCGACAGGGTCGAACACTGAAGCTTTCTTT.

The genes are TRBV29-1 and TRBJ1-2; a weak D match, TRBD1 (5 bases). Germline CDR1 is SQVTM and CDR2 is ANQGSEA. There are 13 residues in the CDR3. With 4 bases removed from V and 7 bases from J, the gap between germline ends came to 16 bases. DNA for the CDR3: TGCAGCGTTGCCCCGATGGACATAGGTGGCTACACCTTC. Amino acids: CSVAPMDIGGYTF. The full variable domain, rest sourced from reference TRBV29-1 and TRBJ1-2, is SAVISQKPSRDICQRGTSLTIQCQVDSQVTMMFWYRQQPGQSLTLIATANQGSEATYESGFVIDKFPISRPNLTFSTLTVSNMSPEDSSIYLCSVAPMDIGGYTFGSGTRLTVV.

The chain combines TRBV30 with TRBJ2-2; no firm D call. Germline assignment: CDR1 GTSNPN and CDR2 SVGIG (reference sequence). This CDR3 is built from 17 residues. The V end lost 8 bases, the J end lost 3 bases, and 25 bases lay between the germline ends. Here the CDR3 DNA reads TGTGCCCGAGCCTCCGGCAGGAAATCGATTGACACCGGGGAGCTGTTTTTT. This gives the protein CARASGRKSIDTGELFF.

The V gene is TRBV30, the J gene TRBJ1-6; D is possibly TRBD1 (6 bases). The V and J ends lost 3 bases and 10 bases respectively, with 19 bases between them. CDR1 is GTSNPN and CDR2 is SVGIG in the germline V gene (reference sequence). This CDR3 is 15 amino acids long. The CDR3 nucleotides read TGTGCCTGGAGGGACGCGTTGGGGGCAGGATCACCCCTCCACTTT. This gives the protein CAWRDALGAGSPLHF.

This clone occurred many times. V usage is TRBV5-6 and J usage is TRBJ2-5; D is perhaps TRBD2 (5 bases). This CDR3 is 14 amino acids long. Trimming took off 8 bases at V and 3 bases at J, with 17 bases between the two ends. The germline V gene has CDR1 SGHDT and CDR2 YYEEEE. CDR3 bases: TGTGCCAGAGCAGGTAGTAGCGCTGAAGAGACCCAGTACTTC. It yields the protein CARAGSSAEETQYF.

This rearrangement joins TRBV30 to TRBJ2-5; possible D gene TRBD1, 6 bases. From germline, CDR1 is GTSNPN and CDR2 SVGIG (reference sequence). The germline V and J ends were trimmed by 1 base and 0 bases, with 15 bases remaining between them. The CDR3 loop spans 16 amino acids. CDR3 sequence reads: CAWSGGQGYYQETQYF. The CDR3 DNA reads TGTGCCTGGAGTGGGGGGCAGGGGTACTACCAAGAGACCCAGTACTTC.

In its sample, this clone was seen once. The chain joins TRBV27 to TRBJ2-3; D is possibly TRBD2 (6 bases). This CDR3 region has 14 residues. Per the germline V gene, CDR1 is MNHEY and CDR2 is SMNVEV (reference sequence). V was clipped by 7 bases and J by 3 bases, with 14 bases between them. CDR3 region: CASKARRETDTQYF. DNA for the CDR3: TGTGCCAGCAAGGCCAGGAGGGAAACAGATACGCAGTATTTT.

V gene TRBV5-8 combines with J gene TRBJ1-5, with D tentatively TRBD1 (5 bases). CDR1 and CDR2 from the germline V gene are SGHTS and YDEGEE. This CDR3 contains 14 residues. V lost 1 base to trimming and J lost 8 bases, with 13 bases between them. The DNA of the CDR3 is TGTGCCAGCAGCTTGTGGGGTTTAGGGGAGCCCCAGCATTTT. Its translation: CASSLWGLGEPQHF.

This clone was detected a few times. The chain has TRBV11-3 and TRBJ1-1; D may be TRBD1 (6 bases). CDR1 is SGHNT and CDR2 is YENEEA in the germline V gene. V lost 6 bases and J 7 bases, leaving 18 bases between the germline ends. The CDR3 runs to 14 residues. Here the CDR3 DNA reads TGTGCCAGCAGGTATGACAGGAGTCCCCATGAAGCTTTCTTT. This encodes CASRYDRSPHEAFF.

This sequence joins TRBV5-1 and TRBJ1-1, with D tentatively TRBD1 (5 bases). This CDR3 is 17 amino acids long. In germline, CDR1 is SGHRS, CDR2 YFSETQ. Trimming took 5 bases from V and 1 from J, leaving 21 bases between them. The DNA for the CDR3 is TGCGCCAGCAGGTTAAATCCGGGACTTTGGGAGAACACTGAAGCTTTCTTT. Its protein is CASRLNPGLWENTEAFF.